The 9 T cell receptor beta chains listed next were all sequenced from one sample in a study of T-cell memory formation after mild COVID-19. TCRdb used MiXCR to reprocess the 5' RACE reads, holding one entry per CDR3 protein. The sample carries approximately 480,000 distinct CDR3 sequences, around a sixth recorded once. The sample taken for sequencing was PBMCs or a T cell subset sorted from them (not recorded which). The source is an adult woman who had mild COVID-19 (a few samples of this study predate the infection). Cell type and time point are not known.

The table lists this clonotype with many counts. This chain links TRBV7-2 with TRBJ2-7, with D perhaps matching TRBD1 (6 bases). Trimming cost V 5 bases and J 4 bases, with 15 bases left between them. Germline loops: CDR1 SGHTA, CDR2 FQGNSA. The CDR3 totals 14 residues. CDR3 sequence reads: CASSLGTGIYEQYF. The CDR3 DNA is TGTGCCAGCAGCCTCGGAACAGGGATATACGAGCAGTACTTC.

The chain has TRBV7-2 and TRBJ2-3, with D possibly being TRBD2 (5 bases). The CDR3 runs 12 residues. Looked up from germline, CDR1 is SGHTA and CDR2 is FQGNSA. Trimming stripped 4 bases from V and 8 bases from J, with 10 bases between. The CDR3 here is CASSSLAITQYF. The CDR3 DNA follows: TGTGCCAGCAGCTCTCTAGCTATTACGCAGTATTTT.

The chain recombines TRBV5-1 with TRBJ2-3; 10 nucleotides match TRBD1. The length of the CDR3 is 15 residues. CDR1 and CDR2 (germline): SGHRS, YFSETQ. The junction had 2 bases not matched to a gene; V was cut back by 0 bases and J by 4 bases. The CDR3 protein is CASSLGQGAADTQYF. CDR3 coding DNA: TGCGCCAGCAGCTTGGGACAGGGGGCAGCAGATACGCAGTATTTT.

This clonotype has just a few counts. The genes are TRBV5-6 and TRBJ2-5, with a weak D call TRBD2 (6 bases). Per germline, CDR1 SGHDT and CDR2 YYEEEE. The CDR3 spans 14 residues. V shed 2 bases and J shed 2 bases, with 10 bases lying between them. CDR3 loop: CASSFLSGQETQYF. The CDR3 DNA is TGTGCCAGCAGCTTTCTTAGCGGTCAAGAGACCCAGTACTTC.

The V gene is TRBV30, the J gene TRBJ2-5; tentatively, D is TRBD2 (5 bases). V gave up 1 base and J gave up 5 bases, with 11 bases separating them. The length of the CDR3 is 13 residues. Per germline, CDR1 GTSNPN and CDR2 SVGIG (reference sequence). As DNA, the CDR3 is TGTGCCTGGAGTGGGACTCTTTGGGAGACCCAGTACTTC. This sequence encodes CAWSGTLWETQYF.

This clonotype has only one observation. At one end the junction does not follow the germline gene, possibly because of a read error. The CDR3 reads CATSDLRGLVF. In DNA form, the CDR3 reads TGTGCCACCAGTGATTTGCGAGGACTGGTATTT. V usage is TRBV24-1 and J usage is TRBJ1-1; D not resolved. The CDR3 has 11 residues. Germline CDR1 and CDR2: KGHDR and SFDVKD.

The rearrangement joins TRBV7-6 to TRBJ2-3; D might be TRBD1 (7 bases). Germline V gene data show CDR1 as SGHVS and CDR2 as FNYEAQ. V gave up 5 bases and J gave up 2 bases, with 14 bases separating them. The length of the CDR3 is 15 residues. CDR3 loop: CASSPGGYATDTQYF. The CDR3 bases are TGTGCCAGCAGCCCAGGGGGGTATGCCACAGATACGCAGTATTTT.

V gene TRBV5-4 combines with J gene TRBJ2-7, with 9 bases identical to TRBD1. The CDR3 has 15 residues. From germline, CDR1 is SGHNT and CDR2 YYREEE (reference sequence). V shed 4 bases and J 1 base; nucleotides not matched to a gene: 6. CDR3 bases: TGTGCCAGCAGCGAGGACAGGGGAGGGTCCTACGAGCAGTACTTC. Amino acids: CASSEDRGGSYEQYF.

This clonotype was counted only a few times. This chain joins TRBV27 and TRBJ2-7, with D perhaps TRBD1 (5 bases). CDR3 length: 14 amino acids. The V gene's germline CDR1 is MNHEY and CDR2 SMNVEV (reference sequence). V was clipped by 0 bases and J by 5 bases, with 11 bases between them. The CDR3 loop is CASSLSPGSDEQYF. As DNA, the CDR3 is TGTGCCAGCAGTTTATCGCCAGGGTCAGACGAGCAGTACTTC.